This T cell receptor beta chain came from a study of blood T cell repertoires in COVID-19. About the research overall: Specimens from acute and convalescent COVID-19 originated in the United States, Italy and Spain.

V lost 4 bases and J lost 3, with 15 bases in between. In germline, CDR1 is SGHRS, CDR2 YFSETQ. The CDR3 length is 15 residues. Authors' methods: The authors estimated nucleated cell counts from reference gene primer amplification. Generated by immunoSEQ multiplex PCR, the TCRdb table keeps only in-frame clones and is missing some. For V, J and clone size, that table is used; D and trimming come from the DNA. The sample has about 36,000 clones, 65% to 80% seen once; the top ten hold 2%. The gene calls are TRBV5-1 and TRBJ2-3; possible D gene TRBD1, 7 bases. Sample: peripheral blood. The source is a man between 60 and 70 years old with active COVID-19. The CDR3: CASSGGTEGTDTQYF. The CDR3 region has the DNA TGCGCCAGCAGCGGCGGGACAGAGGGGACAGATACGCAGTATTTT.